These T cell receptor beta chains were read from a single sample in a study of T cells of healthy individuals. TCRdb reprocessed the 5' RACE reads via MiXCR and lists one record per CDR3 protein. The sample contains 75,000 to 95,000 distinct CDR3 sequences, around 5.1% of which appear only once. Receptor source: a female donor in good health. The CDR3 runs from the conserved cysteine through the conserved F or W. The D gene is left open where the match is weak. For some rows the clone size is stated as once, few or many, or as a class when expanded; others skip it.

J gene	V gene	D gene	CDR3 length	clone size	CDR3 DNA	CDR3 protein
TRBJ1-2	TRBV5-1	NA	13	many	TGCGCCAGCTTCGATACAGGGACCTATGGCTACACCTTC	CASFDTGTYGYTF
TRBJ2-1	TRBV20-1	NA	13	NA	TGCAGTGCTAGAGGGGCTAGCCAAGGTGAGCAGTTCTTC	CSARGASQGEQFF
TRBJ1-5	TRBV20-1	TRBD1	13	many	TGCAGTGCCAGCGGGACAGCAAATCAGCCCCAGCATTTT	CSASGTANQPQHF
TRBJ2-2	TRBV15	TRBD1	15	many	TGTGCCACCAGGGGGACAGGACCATTAACCGGGGAGCTGTTTTTT	CATRGTGPLTGELFF
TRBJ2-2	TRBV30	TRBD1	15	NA	TGTGCCTGGAGTGTACCAGGGACAGGCACCGGGGAGCTGTTTTTT	CAWSVPGTGTGELFF
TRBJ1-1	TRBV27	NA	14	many	TGTGCCAGCAGTGGGTCTAGAGCCCCCGCTGAAGCTTTCTTT	CASSGSRAPAEAFF
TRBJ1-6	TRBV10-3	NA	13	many	TGTGCCATCAGTGGCACGGGGAATTCACCCCTCCACTTT	CAISGTGNSPLHF
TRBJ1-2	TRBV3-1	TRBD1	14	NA	TGTGCCAGCAGGTCCCGGACAGGGGATAGCGGCTACACCTTC	CASRSRTGDSGYTF
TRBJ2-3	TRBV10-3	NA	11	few	TGTGCCATCAGTGGCGCAGATACGCAGTATTTT	CAISGADTQYF
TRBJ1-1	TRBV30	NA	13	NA	TGTGCCTGGAGCCCAGGGATGCGGGCTGAAGCTTTCTTT	CAWSPGMRAEAFF
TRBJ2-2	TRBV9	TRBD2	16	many	TGTGCCAGCAGCGCAGAGACTAGCGGGAGCGGCGGGGAGCTGTTTTTT	CASSAETSGSGGELFF
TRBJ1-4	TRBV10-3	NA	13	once	TGTGCCATCAGTGAGAGAACAGAGGAAAAACTGTTTTTT	CAISERTEEKLFF
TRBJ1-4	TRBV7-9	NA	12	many	TGTGCCAGCACAGGGGCGGTTGAAAAACTGTTTTTT	CASTGAVEKLFF
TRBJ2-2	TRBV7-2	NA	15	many	TGTGCCAGCAGCTTAAACACACTGAACACCGGGGAGCTGTTTTTT	CASSLNTLNTGELFF
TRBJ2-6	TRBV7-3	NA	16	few	TGTGCCAGCAGCTTGGGGGGAATCTCTGGGGCCAACGTCCTGACTTTC	CASSLGGISGANVLTF
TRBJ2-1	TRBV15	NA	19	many	TGTGCCACCAGCATCGTCCTCCCGCAAGGGCGTCGGGGCTTGAATGAGCAGTTCTTC	CATSIVLPQGRRGLNEQFF
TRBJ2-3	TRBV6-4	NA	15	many	TGTGCCAGCAGTATTGACAGCATAACGACAGATACGCAGTATTTT	CASSIDSITTDTQYF
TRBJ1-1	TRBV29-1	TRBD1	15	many	TGCAGCGTTGAAAGGGGGCGAAGAGTGGGCACTGAAGCTTTCTTT	CSVERGRRVGTEAFF
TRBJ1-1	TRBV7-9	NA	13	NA	TGTGCCAGCAGCCCTCTTGTGAACACTGAAGCTTTCTTT	CASSPLVNTEAFF
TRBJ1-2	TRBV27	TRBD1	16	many	TGTGCCAGCAGCGACCGGGACAGGGGATCGTCAGATGGCTACACCTTC	CASSDRDRGSSDGYTF
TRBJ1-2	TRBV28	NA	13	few	TGTGCCAGCAGTTTTCCCGGGTTCTATGGCTACACCTTC	CASSFPGFYGYTF
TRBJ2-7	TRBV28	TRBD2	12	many	TGTGCCAGCAACCAGCGGGGTTACGAGCAGTACTTC	CASNQRGYEQYF
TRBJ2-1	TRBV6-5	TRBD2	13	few	TGTGCCAGCGGGAGGGCCTCCTACAATGAGCAGTTCTTC	CASGRASYNEQFF
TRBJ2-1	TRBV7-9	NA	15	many	TGTGCCAGCAGCCGGACTGACTCCCGACGCAATGAGCAGTTCTTC	CASSRTDSRRNEQFF
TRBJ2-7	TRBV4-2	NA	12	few	TGTGCCAGCAGCCAAGATCTGGGCGAGCAGTACTTC	CASSQDLGEQYF
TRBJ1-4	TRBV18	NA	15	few	TGTGCCAGCTCACCAAGGGGCCCCTTGAATGAAAAACTGTTTTTT	CASSPRGPLNEKLFF
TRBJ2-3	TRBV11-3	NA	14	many	TGTGCCAGCAGCTTTGGAGGGGACACAGATACGCAGTATTTT	CASSFGGDTDTQYF
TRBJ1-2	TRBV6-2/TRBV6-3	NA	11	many	TGTGCCAGCAGTGATTACTATGGCTACACCTTC	CASSDYYGYTF
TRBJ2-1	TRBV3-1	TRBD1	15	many	TGTGCCAGCAGCCAAGATTGGGACAGGGATGATGAGCAGTTCTTC	CASSQDWDRDDEQFF
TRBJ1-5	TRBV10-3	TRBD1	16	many	TGTGCCATCAGAGCCGGGACAGGGGGTAGAGAACAGCCCCAGCATTTT	CAIRAGTGGREQPQHF
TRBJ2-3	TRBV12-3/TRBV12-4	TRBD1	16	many	TGTGCCAGCAGTTTAGGTGGTCCGACAGGGTCAGATACGCAGTATTTT	CASSLGGPTGSDTQYF
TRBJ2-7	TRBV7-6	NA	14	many	TGTGCCAGCAGCCCCCGAGGGGCGCAGGACGAGCAGTACTTC	CASSPRGAQDEQYF
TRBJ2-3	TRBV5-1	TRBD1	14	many	TGCGCCAGCAGCCCCGGACAGGTGGTTGATACGCAGTATTTT	CASSPGQVVDTQYF
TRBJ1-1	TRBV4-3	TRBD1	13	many	TGCGCCAGCAGCCATTTGGGACAGGGGGAAGCTTTCTTT	CASSHLGQGEAFF
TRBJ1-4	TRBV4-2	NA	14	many	TGTGCCAGCAGCCAAAACTCGGTAAATGAAAAACTGTTTTTT	CASSQNSVNEKLFF
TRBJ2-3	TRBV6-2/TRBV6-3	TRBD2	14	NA	TGTGCCAGCAGTCCCCTAGCGGCCACAGATACGCAGTATTTT	CASSPLAATDTQYF
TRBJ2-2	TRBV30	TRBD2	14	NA	TGTGCCTGGGGACTAGCGGGGAGTACCGGGGAGCTGTTTTTT	CAWGLAGSTGELFF
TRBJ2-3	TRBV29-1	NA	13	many	TGCAGCGGCGCAACAGACAGCACAGATACGCAGTATTTT	CSGATDSTDTQYF
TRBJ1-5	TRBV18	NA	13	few	TGTGCCAGCTCACCACCGTCCGGTCAGCCCCAGCATTTT	CASSPPSGQPQHF
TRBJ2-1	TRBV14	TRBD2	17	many	TGTGCCAGCAGTCACAAAGAACTAGCGGGACGGAACAATGAGCAGTTCTTC	CASSHKELAGRNNEQFF
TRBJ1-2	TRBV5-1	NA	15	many	TGCGCCAGCAGCTCCGGTTTAAGGGTCGACTATGGCTACACCTTC	CASSSGLRVDYGYTF
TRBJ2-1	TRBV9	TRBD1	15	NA	TGTGCCAGCAGCCCAGGGGGTGGGCTTGGCGATGAGCAGTTCTTC	CASSPGGGLGDEQFF
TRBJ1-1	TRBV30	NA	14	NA	TGTGCCTGGAGTGTAAGGAATCGGGACACTGAAGCTTTCTTT	CAWSVRNRDTEAFF
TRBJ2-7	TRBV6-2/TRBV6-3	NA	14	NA	TGTGCCAGCAGTTATTTGGCGCCTCTCGGCGAGCAGTACTTC	CASSYLAPLGEQYF
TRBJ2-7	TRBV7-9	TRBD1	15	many	TGTGCCAGCAGCCCGAACAGGGGGACCCACTACGAGCAGTACTTC	CASSPNRGTHYEQYF
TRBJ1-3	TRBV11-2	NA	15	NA	TGTGCCAGCAGCTTAGAGGGGAGATCTTGGAACACCATATATTTT	CASSLEGRSWNTIYF
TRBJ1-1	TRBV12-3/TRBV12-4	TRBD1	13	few	TGTGCCAGCAGTTTTACAGGGGTCACTGAAGCTTTCTTT	CASSFTGVTEAFF
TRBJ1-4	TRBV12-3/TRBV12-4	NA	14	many	TGTGCCAGCAGTTTATTACAGGGAAATGAAAAACTGTTTTTT	CASSLLQGNEKLFF
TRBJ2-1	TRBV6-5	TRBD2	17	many	TGTGCCAGCAGTTACTGGGGGGGGGAGTCGGGACCGGATGAGCAGTTCTTC	CASSYWGGESGPDEQFF
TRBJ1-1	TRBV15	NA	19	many	TGTGCCACCAGCAGAGATAATAGGGGGGCCACGGTTGTGAACACTGAAGCTTTCTTT	CATSRDNRGATVVNTEAFF
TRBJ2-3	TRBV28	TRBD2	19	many	TGTGCCAGCAGTGGGCGGAACTCGGGACTAGCGGGAGAGGCAGATACGCAGTATTTT	CASSGRNSGLAGEADTQYF
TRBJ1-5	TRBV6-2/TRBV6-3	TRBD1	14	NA	TGTGCCAGCAGCCTTGGACAGGTCAATCAGCCCCAGCATTTT	CASSLGQVNQPQHF
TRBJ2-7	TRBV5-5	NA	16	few	TGTGCCAGCAGCTTGAAGGAGGGTAGCGGCGACTACGAGCAGTACTTC	CASSLKEGSGDYEQYF
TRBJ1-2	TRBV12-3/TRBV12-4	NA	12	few	TGTGCCAGCAGTTTTAATGCCTATGGCTACACCTTC	CASSFNAYGYTF
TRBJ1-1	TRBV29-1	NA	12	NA	TGCAGCGCCCCGACCGTGAACACTGAAGCTTTCTTT	CSAPTVNTEAFF